This is a list of T cell receptor beta chains from one sample in a study. From the 5' RACE reads, TCRdb called clonotypes with MiXCR, one entry per CDR3 protein. This sample has tens of thousands of distinct CDR3 sequences, with more than 20% found just once. Sequencing was carried out using tumor-infiltrating Tregs sorted from the breast tumor. These receptors all stem from a female donor with breast cancer. The CDR3 runs from the conserved cysteine through the conserved F or W. The D gene is left open where the match is weak. Some rows have no size entry. The others give once, few or many, or a class for an expanded clone.

V gene	J gene	D gene	clone size	CDR3 protein	CDR3 DNA
TRBV20-1	TRBJ2-3	-	few	CSARGAWPDTQYF	TGCAGTGCTAGAGGGGCGTGGCCAGATACGCAGTATTTT
TRBV4-1	TRBJ1-1	-	medium-sized	CASSAQGREAFF	TGCGCCAGCAGCGCCCAGGGGAGGGAAGCTTTCTTT
TRBV29-1	TRBJ2-7	TRBD2	many	CSVAPPAGEVYEQYF	TGCAGCGTCGCCCCGCCCGCGGGAGAGGTTTACGAGCAGTACTTC
TRBV9	TRBJ1-6	-	many	CASSVGRDSDSPLHF	TGTGCCAGCAGCGTAGGTAGGGACTCGGATTCACCCCTCCACTTT
TRBV12-3/TRBV12-4	TRBJ1-4	TRBD1	many	CASRTGTGKEKLFF	TGTGCCAGCAGGACCGGGACAGGGAAGGAAAAACTGTTTTTT
TRBV13	TRBJ1-2	-	-	CASDRGSNYGYTF	TGTGCCAGCGACCGGGGGTCTAACTATGGCTACACCTTC
TRBV29-1	TRBJ2-7	-	few	CSARDGRLEQYF	TGCAGCGCTCGGGACGGACGACTCGAGCAGTACTTC
TRBV19	TRBJ1-5	-	-	CASSMGPYNQPQHF	TGTGCCAGTAGTATGGGTCCTTACAATCAGCCCCAGCATTTT
TRBV6-1	TRBJ2-3	TRBD2	many	CASSVQWTSADTQYF	TGTGCCAGCAGTGTACAGTGGACTAGCGCGGATACGCAGTATTTT
TRBV29-1	TRBJ1-1	-	many	CSAVNGWNTEAFF	TGCAGCGCCGTGAACGGTTGGAACACTGAAGCTTTCTTT
TRBV3-1	TRBJ2-7	-	-	CASSQELAASYEQYF	TGTGCCAGCAGCCAAGAGCTAGCAGCCTCCTACGAGCAGTACTTC
TRBV3-1	TRBJ2-1	-	many	CASSAWGSDNEQFF	TGTGCCAGCAGCGCCTGGGGAAGCGACAATGAGCAGTTCTTC
TRBV29-1	TRBJ1-3	-	-	CSVLRQNSGNTIYF	TGCAGCGTTTTACGACAGAACTCTGGAAACACCATATATTTT
TRBV6-2/TRBV6-3	TRBJ2-3	TRBD2	many	CASSVEASGISDTQYF	TGTGCCAGCAGTGTAGAAGCTAGCGGGATATCAGATACGCAGTATTTT
TRBV7-9	TRBJ2-5	-	medium-sized	CASSSMTAQVTQYF	TGTGCCAGCAGCTCGATGACAGCCCAGGTGACCCAGTACTTC
TRBV20-1	TRBJ1-3	-	many	CSARGPGTGNTIYF	TGCAGTGCTAGAGGTCCAGGGACTGGAAACACCATATATTTT
TRBV20-1	TRBJ2-7	TRBD2	once	CSARAKPGLAARRRSYEQYF	TGCAGTGCTAGGGCTAAGCCGGGACTAGCGGCAAGGCGAAGATCCTACGAGCAGTACTTC
TRBV7-8	TRBJ2-2	TRBD1	many	CASSWDSKITTGELFF	TGTGCCAGCAGCTGGGACAGCAAGATTACGACCGGGGAGCTGTTTTTT
TRBV20-1	TRBJ1-5	-	many	CSASRQIYQPQHF	TGCAGTGCTAGTCGGCAGATCTATCAGCCCCAGCATTTT
TRBV20-1	TRBJ2-1	-	many	CSARDPLRGRPSSYNEQFF	TGCAGTGCTAGAGACCCCCTTCGGGGGCGGCCTAGCTCCTACAATGAGCAGTTCTTC
TRBV7-9	TRBJ1-6	-	-	CASSRQTVTSFYNSPLHF	TGTGCTAGCAGCAGACAGACAGTTACGAGCTTCTATAATTCACCCCTCCACTTT
TRBV20-1	TRBJ1-2	-	many	CSATQRGGSGGYTF	TGCAGTGCTACCCAACGCGGGGGTAGTGGCGGCTACACCTTC
TRBV11-2	TRBJ1-1	-	many	CASSRTEAVNTEAFF	TGTGCCAGCAGCCGCACAGAAGCCGTGAACACTGAAGCTTTCTTT
TRBV4-1	TRBJ2-7	TRBD1	many	CASSQEGDRGREQYF	TGCGCCAGCAGCCAAGAGGGGGACAGGGGGCGCGAGCAGTACTTC
TRBV5-1	TRBJ2-1	TRBD2	-	CASSWTSGRGYNEQFF	TGCGCCAGCAGCTGGACTAGCGGGAGGGGGTACAATGAGCAGTTCTTC
TRBV5-1	TRBJ2-1	TRBD2	many	CASSRSGGDNEQFF	TGCGCCAGCAGCCGATCGGGAGGGGACAATGAGCAGTTCTTC
TRBV6-5	TRBJ1-5	-	few	CASRGGPNQPQHF	TGTGCCAGCAGAGGAGGCCCTAATCAGCCCCAGCATTTT
TRBV7-3	TRBJ2-1	-	many	CASSLLGAGEQFF	TGTGCCAGCAGCTTGCTCGGAGCAGGCGAGCAGTTCTTC
TRBV25-1	TRBJ1-4	-	few	CASSDIPRGEKLFF	TGTGCCAGCAGTGACATCCCCCGAGGGGAAAAACTGTTTTTT
TRBV6-5	TRBJ1-5	-	medium-sized	CASRGLGADQPQHF	TGTGCCAGCAGGGGGCTAGGGGCGGATCAGCCCCAGCATTTT
TRBV6-6	TRBJ1-1	TRBD1	many	CASSYGQGNTEAFF	TGTGCCAGCAGTTACGGACAGGGGAATACTGAAGCTTTCTTT
TRBV6-2/TRBV6-3	TRBJ2-1	-	many	CASSWPTGINEQFF	TGTGCCAGCAGTTGGCCCACAGGGATCAATGAGCAGTTCTTC
TRBV5-1	TRBJ2-3	TRBD2	many	CASSLGLTGGATDTQYF	TGCGCCAGCAGCTTGGGTCTCACGGGAGGGGCCACAGATACGCAGTATTTT
TRBV9	TRBJ2-1	-	-	CASSVARMNEQFF	TGTGCCAGCAGCGTAGCGCGCATGAATGAGCAGTTCTTC
TRBV20-1	TRBJ2-7	-	-	CSARRQGGSYEQYF	TGCAGTGCGCGCCGACAGGGAGGCTCCTACGAGCAGTACTTC
TRBV5-6	TRBJ2-3	-	many	CASRPVAGTDTQYF	TGTGCCAGCAGACCTGTCGCGGGGACCGATACGCAGTATTTT
TRBV9	TRBJ1-6	TRBD1	few	CASSERTGGGSPLHF	TGTGCCAGCAGCGAGAGGACAGGGGGAGGTTCACCCCTCCACTTT
TRBV20-1	TRBJ1-5	-	-	CSARVAGRTSNQPQHF	TGCAGTGCTAGAGTAGCGGGGCGGACAAGCAATCAGCCCCAACATTTT
TRBV20-1	TRBJ1-6	-	many	CSARGRLDNSPLHF	TGCAGTGCTAGAGGACGTCTAGATAATTCACCCCTCCACTTT
TRBV7-3	TRBJ1-6	TRBD1	few	CASSRQGNSPLHF	TGTGCCAGCAGCCGACAGGGGAATTCACCCCTCCACTTT
TRBV5-1	TRBJ1-1	-	few	CASREGPNTEAFF	TGCGCCAGCCGAGAGGGCCCGAACACTGAAGCTTTCTTT
TRBV5-1	TRBJ1-6	-	many	CASSLGGVSPLHF	TGCGCCAGCAGCTTGGGAGGGGTTTCACCCCTCCACTTT
TRBV4-1	TRBJ1-5	TRBD1	-	CISSPRTGLGRPQHF	TGCATCAGCAGCCCCAGGACAGGGTTGGGTCGGCCCCAGCATTTT
TRBV29-1	TRBJ2-7	-	many	CSVVGQSSYEQYF	TGCAGCGTTGTAGGGCAGAGCTCCTACGAGCAGTACTTC
TRBV6-5	TRBJ2-1	-	few	CASSASARRSYNEQFF	TGTGCCAGCAGTGCATCGGCACGACGCTCCTACAATGAGCAGTTCTTC
TRBV24-1	TRBJ2-3	-	-	CATSPANTGTQYF	TGTGCCACCAGTCCGGCTAACACAGGTACGCAGTATTTT
TRBV11-2	TRBJ2-1	-	once	CASSLGRFSEQVF	TGTGCCAGCAGCTTGGGCCGGTTCAGTGAGCAGGTCTTC
TRBV5-1	TRBJ2-1	-	many	CASSLGRTTTDEQFF	TGCGCCAGCAGCTTGGGGCGTACCACGACCGATGAGCAGTTCTTC
TRBV6-5	TRBJ1-2	TRBD1	many	CASHSPGQGGYGYTF	TGTGCCAGCCACTCTCCGGGACAGGGTGGCTATGGCTACACCTTC
TRBV10-1	TRBJ2-5	-	-	CASSESEETQYF	TGCGCCAGCAGTGAGTCGGAAGAGACCCAGTACTTC
TRBV5-1	TRBJ1-5	-	medium-sized	CASSLVGELIAFPYSNQPQHF	TGCGCCAGCAGCCTGGTAGGGGAGTTAATCGCATTCCCTTATAGCAATCAGCCCCAGCATTTT
TRBV15	TRBJ2-1	TRBD1	-	CATSRAPTRQGHEQFF	TGTGCCACCAGCAGAGCTCCCACAAGACAGGGCCATGAGCAGTTCTTC
TRBV12-3/TRBV12-4	TRBJ1-4	-	-	CASSLPATNEKLFF	TGTGCCAGCAGTCTACCAGCAACTAATGAAAAACTGTTTTTT
TRBV11-2	TRBJ2-1	TRBD2	many	CASSRWTSDNEQFF	TGTGCCAGCAGCCGCTGGACTAGCGACAATGAGCAGTTCTTC
TRBV4-1	TRBJ2-1	-	-	CASSPMGGPSYNEQFF	TGCGCCAGCAGCCCCATGGGAGGCCCATCCTACAATGAGCAGTTCTTC